Reported below is one TCR beta chain. Antigen specificity is unknown. Using immunoSEQ multiplex PCR, the repertoire was profiled, and TCRdb retains in-frame clones only, with some absent. The sample consists of about 15,000 clones, about four fifths of them appearing once. The V gene's germline CDR1 is SGDLS and CDR2 YYNGEE. This CDR3 is 14 amino acids long. Trimming shortened V by 0 bases and J by 5 bases, and 12 bases separated the two germline ends. This entry belongs to a study of T cell clones after liver transplantation. Study-level background: Immunosuppression withdrawal was tried within 2 years after liver transplantation in this trial.

Points from the study as a whole: Compared with third party-reactive sequences, donor-reactive ones declined more, independent of withdrawal success.

The TCR originated in a human patient who received a liver transplant. Some T cells may have come from the graft donor. Source: CD8+ T cells from blood, taken around 49 months after liver transplant. The chain uses TRBV9 and TRBJ2-7; maybe TRBD2 (6 bases). The CDR3 sequence is CASSVVGSGDEQYF. Written as DNA, the CDR3 is TGTGCCAGCAGCGTAGTGGGGTCGGGGGACGAGCAGTACTTC.